Listed below are T cell receptor beta chains from one sample, sequenced in a study of blood T cell repertoires in COVID-19. Libraries were prepared by immunoSEQ multiplex PCR; TCRdb keeps only in-frame clonotypes and omits some of them. Of 52,000 or so clones in the sample, 78% were seen once. Sequencing was performed on peripheral blood. Receptors were obtained from a human donor in a cohort sampled during active COVID-19. Each CDR3 is given with its conserved first and last residue. The D gene is left open where the match is weak. Where a row states a size, it is once, few, many or the class of an expanded clone; other rows omit it.

cdr3_length d_call j_call clone_size v_call cdr3_nt cdr3_aa
16 TRBD2 TRBJ2-7 - TRBV6-5 TGTGCCAGCAGTTACTCGATCCTAGCGGGGACCTACGAGCAGTACTTC CASSYSILAGTYEQYF
14 - TRBJ1-6 few TRBV7-9 TGTGCCAGCAGCCTAGACGGGGATTATTCACCCCTCCACTTT CASSLDGDYSPLHF
15 - TRBJ1-1 - TRBV2 TGTGCCAGCAGTGAAATGGCAGGGGCGGGCACTGAAGCTTTCTTT CASSEMAGAGTEAFF
16 - TRBJ1-1 - TRBV4-1 TGCGCCAGCAGCCCATATTACCGGGTCCAAGGCACTGAAGCTTTCTTT CASSPYYRVQGTEAFF
14 - TRBJ2-7 - TRBV30 TGTGCCTGGTCCAAAGCTGGACTCACCTACGAGCAGTACTTC CAWSKAGLTYEQYF
16 - TRBJ2-2 - TRBV5-1 TGCGCCAGCAGCTTGTACTATCGGGGGAACACCGGGGAGCTGTTTTTT CASSLYYRGNTGELFF
13 TRBD2 TRBJ2-1 - TRBV19 TGTGCCAGTGGGGACTACTCCTACAATGAGCAGTTCTTC CASGDYSYNEQFF
15 - TRBJ2-7 - TRBV28 TGTGCCAGCAGTTTAGGGGGGGCTCTCTCCTACGAGCAGTACTTC CASSLGGALSYEQYF
15 - TRBJ1-1 - TRBV6-5 TGTGCCAGCAGTTACTTACTAGGGGGTCAGGTTGAAGCTTTCTTT CASSYLLGGQVEAFF
15 TRBD1 TRBJ1-6 - TRBV9 TGTGCCAGCAGCGGGGACAGGGCCTATAATTCACCCCTCCACTTT CASSGDRAYNSPLHF
11 TRBD2 TRBJ2-7 - TRBV5-6 TGTGCCAGCAGCGGAGGACTAGCGGCGTACTTC CASSGGLAAYF
15 TRBD2 TRBJ2-7 - TRBV7-6 TGTGCCAGCAGGCCACCCGGCGGGGGTGCCTACGAGCAGTACTTC CASRPPGGGAYEQYF
16 TRBD1 TRBJ2-7 - TRBV11-2 TGTGCCAGCAGCCTTATGGGGACAGGGACTATTTACGAGCAGTACTTC CASSLMGTGTIYEQYF
14 - TRBJ1-1 - TRBV19 TGTGCCAGTAGTCTCGGGGGGGCGCGCACTGAAGCTTTCTTT CASSLGGARTEAFF
13 - TRBJ2-7 - TRBV27 TGTGCCAGCAGTTTATCCGGGACTCATGAGCAGTACTTC CASSLSGTHEQYF
15 - TRBJ1-1 few TRBV9 TGTGCCAGCAGCCCTTATAACCAGTTGAACACTGAAGCTTTCTTT CASSPYNQLNTEAFF
12 - TRBJ2-7 once TRBV12-5 TGTGCTAGTGGTTTGCCTCCCTACGAGCAGTACTTC CASGLPPYEQYF
13 - TRBJ1-2 - TRBV27 TGTGCCAGCAGTCCCCAGTCCGGGTACGGCTACACCTTC CASSPQSGYGYTF